The rows below give T cell receptor beta chains drawn from one sample of a study of long-term antiretroviral therapy in people with HIV. Only in-frame clones appear in the TCRdb table, and some are missing; sequencing was by immunoSEQ multiplex PCR. The sample consists of 25,000 to 35,000 clones, approximately 94% of them appearing once. The material sequenced was unsorted PBMCs, taken 7.4 years after starting antiretroviral therapy. The receptor source for this set is a man over 45 with HIV. The conserved cysteine and the conserved F or W are not part of the CDR3 here.

V gene	J gene	CDR3 protein
TRBV29-1	TRBJ1-2	SVPGQDAGYGYT
TRBV27	TRBJ2-3	ASSLSGPTRTDTQY
TRBV27	TRBJ2-2	ASSPAPGTGELF
TRBV15	TRBJ2-3	ATSRDSGGQKDTQY
TRBV5-4	TRBJ2-5	ASSLGTSGGARETQY
TRBV5-1	TRBJ1-1	ASSPYAGGQNTEAF
TRBV19	TRBJ2-3	ASSTPGQGADTQY
TRBV27	TRBJ1-4	ASSNRDRAGKLF
TRBV6-5	TRBJ1-6	ASSYSRGQGSSPLH
TRBV10-3	TRBJ1-1	AISGTGRNTEAF
TRBV30	TRBJ2-7	AWNRGQYEQY
TRBV28	TRBJ2-3	ATNERSTSGADTQY
TRBV10-3	TRBJ2-7	ATYEPTSDSYEQY
TRBV15	TRBJ1-5	ATSRDSPDRRYSNQPQH
TRBV6-5	TRBJ1-6	ASRGTGGRSPLH
TRBV6-1	TRBJ1-5	ASRDRDNQPQH
TRBV5-4	TRBJ2-3	ASSLIGGGAGTDTQY
TRBV5-1	TRBJ2-1	ASSLDLAGGSDEQF
TRBV5-1	TRBJ2-7	ASSAQGHEQY
TRBV7-2	TRBJ2-3	ASSSGLASDTQY
TRBV18	TRBJ1-2	ASSPGAGNYGYT
TRBV4-1	TRBJ1-5	ASSPDRSSNQPQH
TRBV4-2	TRBJ2-7	ASSQDAQIPNEQY
TRBV4-1	TRBJ2-3	ASSQDSAGGISDTQY
TRBV27	TRBJ2-7	ASSSIGGEQY
TRBV10-3	TRBJ2-3	AISEPGLGLADTQY
TRBV11-2	TRBJ2-2	ASSLGQGGGELF
TRBV5-4	TRBJ2-7	ASSWGALSYEQY
TRBV19	TRBJ1-5	ASSIQKGNQPQH
TRBV19	TRBJ2-1	ASSLGQWGSEQF
TRBV27	TRBJ1-1	ASREPMNTEAF
TRBV11-3	TRBJ2-1	ASSVGQYNEQF
TRBV6-1	TRBJ1-4	ASSESTVATNEKLF
TRBV12-5	TRBJ2-7	ASGLPGQTYEQY
TRBV5-1	TRBJ1-1	ASSLEQLNTEAF
TRBV5-4	TRBJ2-2	ASSLDSGGTTGELF
TRBV5-1	TRBJ1-1	ASSFGSMNTEAF
TRBV19	TRBJ2-7	ASSIVQDSYEQY
TRBV11-2	TRBJ2-3	ASSSLAATDTQY